The 12 T cell receptor beta chains below were found in one sample sequenced in a study of blood T cell repertoires in COVID-19. The method was immunoSEQ multiplex PCR; TCRdb's version includes in-frame clones alone and lacks a portion of them. Of 150,000 or so clones detected, 85% to 90% appear once; the ten largest clones hold roughly 6.6%. Sequenced input: peripheral blood. Source of these receptors: a man older than 75 with acute or convalescent COVID-19.

V and J are TRBV19 and TRBJ1-6; D possibly corresponds to TRBD1 (5 bases). The germline gives CDR1 LNHDA, CDR2 SQIVND (reference sequence). This CDR3 comprises 17 residues. V gave up 6 bases and J gave up 2 bases, with 17 bases separating them. The CDR3 spells CASRELGQGTYNSPLHF. The CDR3 DNA is TGTGCCAGTAGAGAGCTGGGGCAGGGCACCTATAATTCACCCCTCCACTTT.

The chain combines TRBV5-1 with TRBJ2-7; 7 bases map to TRBD2. V trimming: 1 base; J trimming: 1 base; junction bases outside the gene matches: 2. The CDR3 spans 14 residues. Germline CDR1 and CDR2: SGHRS and YFSETQ. DNA for the CDR3: TGCGCCAGCAGCTTGAACGGGGGGTCCTACGAGCAGTACTTC. Protein: CASSLNGGSYEQYF.

The V gene is TRBV11-3, the J gene TRBJ2-3; 7 nucleotides align to TRBD1. V lost 1 base, J lost 0 bases, and 4 bases stayed unmatched. CDR3 length: 16 residues. The germline V gene has CDR1 SGHNT and CDR2 YENEEA. Written as DNA, the CDR3 is TGTGCCAGCAGCTTAGGAGTGACAGGGAGCACAGATACGCAGTATTTT. Its protein is CASSLGVTGSTDTQYF.

This chain connects TRBV6-4 to TRBJ1-2; D is unresolved. In germline, CDR1 is MRHNA, CDR2 SNTAGT. This CDR3 is 15 amino acids long. The V end was cut by 7 bases, the J end by 4 bases, with 19 bases between. CDR3 sequence (DNA): TGTGCCAGCACCCACCTTCGGGGTTTTTGCTATGGCTACACCTTC. Translating it yields CASTHLRGFCYGYTF.

This rearrangement joins TRBV19 to TRBJ1-2; possible D gene TRBD1, 5 bases. The germline CDR1 and CDR2 sequences are LNHDA and SQIVND (reference sequence). Trimming stripped 7 bases from V and 2 bases from J, with 11 bases between. CDR3 length: 13 amino acids. This CDR3 is CASTGIANYGYTF. As DNA, the CDR3 is TGTGCCAGTACAGGGATCGCAAACTATGGCTACACCTTC.

The chain uses TRBV20-1 and TRBJ2-7; D perhaps matches TRBD2 (5 bases). V was clipped by 5 bases and J by 7 bases, with 12 bases between them. The CDR3 has 11 amino acids. Germline assignment: CDR1 DFQATT and CDR2 SNEGSKA (reference sequence). The CDR3, as DNA: TGCAGTGCTGTTGGAGGCGGGGAGCAGTACTTC. Protein: CSAVGGGEQYF.

The chain is built from TRBV5-6 and TRBJ2-7, with D possibly being TRBD1 (6 bases). V was clipped by 2 bases and J by 7 bases, with 19 bases between them. The CDR3 length is 15 residues. Per germline, CDR1 SGHDT and CDR2 YYEEEE. This chain's CDR3 is CASSFPTGPTREQYF. The CDR3 region has the DNA TGTGCCAGCAGCTTCCCGACAGGACCTACGAGGGAGCAGTACTTC.

The V and J genes are TRBV20-1 and TRBJ2-1; maybe TRBD2 (6 bases). This CDR3 region has 12 residues. Germline loops: CDR1 DFQATT, CDR2 SNEGSKA (reference sequence). V was trimmed by 3 bases and J by 10 bases, leaving 13 bases between them. CDR3 sequence reads: CSASSSGAEQFF. In DNA form, the CDR3 reads TGCAGTGCTAGTAGTAGCGGAGCCGAGCAGTTCTTC.

The chain employs TRBV18 and TRBJ2-1; 8 positions match TRBD1. The junction had 4 bases not matched to a gene; V was cut back by 3 bases and J by 3 bases. This CDR3 region has 15 residues. CDR1 and CDR2 (germline): KGHSH, LQKENI. The chain's CDR3 is CASSPGQGGYNEQFF. The CDR3, as DNA: TGTGCCAGCTCACCCGGACAGGGAGGCTACAATGAGCAGTTCTTC.

This chain connects TRBV24-1 to TRBJ2-1; 7 bases are shared with TRBD2. The CDR3 totals 18 residues. V lost 1 base and J lost 5; bases outside the gene matches: 13. Germline V gene data show CDR1 as KGHDR and CDR2 as SFDVKD. Here the CDR3 reads CATSDFKGFGLGHNEQFF. CDR3 nucleotide sequence: TGTGCCACCAGTGATTTTAAAGGTTTCGGACTAGGGCACAATGAGCAGTTCTTC.

The CDR3 loop reads CASSLEGGTGPQAQHF. The CDR3 DNA is TGCGCCAGCAGCTTGGAGGGAGGGACAGGGCCCCAAGCCCAGCATTTT. The chain links TRBV5-1 to TRBJ1-5; the match to TRBD1 covers 9 bases. CDR3 length: 16 amino acids. J was trimmed by 11 bases and V by 0 bases; bases with no gene match: 12. CDR1 is SGHRS, CDR2 YFSETQ, per germline.

The rearrangement uses TRBV3-1 (or the pseudogene TRBV3-2) and TRBJ1-2, with unresolved D. The germline V gene has CDR1 LGHDT and CDR2 YNNKEL (reference sequence). CDR3 length: 16 residues. The V end lost 4 bases, the J end lost 0 bases, and 15 bases lay between the germline ends. Written as DNA, the CDR3 is TGTGCCAGCAGCCCAGCCTCCAGCAGCGCTAACTATGGCTACACCTTC. This gives the protein CASSPASSSANYGYTF.